This is a list of T cell receptor beta chains from one sample in a study of blood T cell repertoires in COVID-19. Libraries were prepared by immunoSEQ multiplex PCR; TCRdb keeps only in-frame clonotypes and omits some of them. The table records 250,000 to 300,000 clones, 85% of them present only once. Sequencing was done on a sample of peripheral blood. The receptors were gathered from a middle-aged man with active or convalescent COVID-19. The CDR3 runs from the conserved cysteine through the conserved F or W. Each record gives: V gene, clone size, CDR3 protein. Size tells how often a clone was seen (once, few, many) or the class of an expanded clone, and some rows leave it out.

>TRBV19|.
CASSNKSGAVETQYF
>TRBV7-8|.
CASSTRTQTREQYF
>TRBV7-9|.
CASSAAGDYNSPLHF
>TRBV27|.
CASNRLEGVGAGELFF
>TRBV27|few
CASSFTYSSGRSSGELFF
>TRBV29-1|.
CSVDTIGRSSYNEQFF
>TRBV18|once
CASSPGQGNSPLHF
>TRBV3-1/TRBV3-2|.
CASSTGAKNIQYF
>TRBV2|.
CASPFDARQGTYNEQFF
>TRBV19|.
CASATGSANYGYTF
>TRBV7-9|.
CASSLGARREETQYF
>TRBV5-4|once
CASSSDLRAMETQYF
>TRBV18|.
CASSSGQRNSGNTIYF
>TRBV5-5|.
CASSPGGGLGYTF
>TRBV28|.
CASSIGQRANVLTF
>TRBV3-1/TRBV3-2|once
CASSLGGPRNIQYF